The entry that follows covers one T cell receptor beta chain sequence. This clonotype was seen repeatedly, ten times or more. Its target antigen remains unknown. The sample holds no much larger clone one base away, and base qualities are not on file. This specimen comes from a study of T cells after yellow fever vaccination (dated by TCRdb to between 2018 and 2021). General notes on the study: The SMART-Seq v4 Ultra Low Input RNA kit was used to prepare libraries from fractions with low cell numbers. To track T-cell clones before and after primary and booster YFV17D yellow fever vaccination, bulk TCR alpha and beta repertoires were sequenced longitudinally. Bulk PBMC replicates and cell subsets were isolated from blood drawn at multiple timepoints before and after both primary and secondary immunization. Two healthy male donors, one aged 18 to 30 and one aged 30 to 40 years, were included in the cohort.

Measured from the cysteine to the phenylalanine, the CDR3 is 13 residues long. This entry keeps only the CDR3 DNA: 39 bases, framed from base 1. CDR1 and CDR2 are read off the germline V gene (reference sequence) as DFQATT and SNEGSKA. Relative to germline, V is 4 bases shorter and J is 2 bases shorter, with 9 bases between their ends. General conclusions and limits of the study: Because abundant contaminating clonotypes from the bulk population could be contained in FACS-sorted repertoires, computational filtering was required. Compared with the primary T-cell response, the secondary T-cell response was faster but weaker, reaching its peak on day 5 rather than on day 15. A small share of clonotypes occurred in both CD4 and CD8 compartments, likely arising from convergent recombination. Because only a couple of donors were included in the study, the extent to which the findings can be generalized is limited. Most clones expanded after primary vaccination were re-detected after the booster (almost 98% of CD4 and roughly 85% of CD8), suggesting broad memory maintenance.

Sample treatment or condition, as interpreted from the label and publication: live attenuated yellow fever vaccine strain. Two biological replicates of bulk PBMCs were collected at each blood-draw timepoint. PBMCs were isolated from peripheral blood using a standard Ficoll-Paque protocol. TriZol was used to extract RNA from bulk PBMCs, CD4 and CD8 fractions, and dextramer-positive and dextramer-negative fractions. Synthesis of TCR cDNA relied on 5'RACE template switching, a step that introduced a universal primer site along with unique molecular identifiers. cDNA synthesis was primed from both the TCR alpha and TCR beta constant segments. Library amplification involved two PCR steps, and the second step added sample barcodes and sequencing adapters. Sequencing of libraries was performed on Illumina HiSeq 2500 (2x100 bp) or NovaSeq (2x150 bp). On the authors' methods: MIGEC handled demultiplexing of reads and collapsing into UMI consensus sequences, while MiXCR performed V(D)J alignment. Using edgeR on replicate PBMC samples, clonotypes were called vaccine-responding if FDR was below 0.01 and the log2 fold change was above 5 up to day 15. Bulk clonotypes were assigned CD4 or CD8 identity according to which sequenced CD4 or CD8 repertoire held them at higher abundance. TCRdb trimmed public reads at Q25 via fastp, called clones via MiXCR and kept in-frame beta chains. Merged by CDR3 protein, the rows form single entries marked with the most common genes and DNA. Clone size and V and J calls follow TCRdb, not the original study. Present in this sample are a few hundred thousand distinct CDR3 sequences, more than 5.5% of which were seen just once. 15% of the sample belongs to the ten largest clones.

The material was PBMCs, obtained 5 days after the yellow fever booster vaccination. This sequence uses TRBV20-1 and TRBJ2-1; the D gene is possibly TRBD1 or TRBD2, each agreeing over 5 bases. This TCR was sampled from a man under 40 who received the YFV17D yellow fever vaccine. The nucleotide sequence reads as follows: TGCAGTGCTAAGGGACCACCCTACAATGAGCAGTTCTTC. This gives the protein CSAKGPPYNEQFF.